Listed below are T cell receptor beta chains from one sample, sequenced in a study of graft-versus-host responses after intestinal transplantation. Method: immunoSEQ multiplex PCR; TCRdb's copy keeps in-frame clones and lacks some. Among about 97,000 clones listed, over 75% were seen once. Sequenced material: PBMCs, taken about 460 days after intestinal transplant. All receptors derive from a human patient who received an intestinal transplant, so some T cells may come from the graft donor. Each CDR3 is given with its conserved first and last residue. Each record gives: J gene, V gene, D gene, CDR3 DNA, CDR3 protein. A D gene is named only where the DNA matches it firmly.

J: TRBJ1-4
V: TRBV6-1
D: -
DNA: TGTGCCAGCAGCCCCAGCCCTGGGGAGGAAAAACTGTTTTTT
CDR3: CASSPSPGEEKLFF

J: TRBJ2-2
V: TRBV10-2
D: TRBD2
DNA: TGCGCCAGCAGTGAGAGGCTCCTAGCGGGGGGGCTTTCCGGGGAGCTGTTTTTT
CDR3: CASSERLLAGGLSGELFF

J: TRBJ1-4
V: TRBV11-2
D: TRBD1
DNA: TGTGCCAGCAGCACCGGGACAGGGGGACGGGTCGGGAATGAAAAACTGTTTTTT
CDR3: CASSTGTGGRVGNEKLFF

J: TRBJ2-5
V: TRBV4-1
D: -
DNA: TGCGCCAGCAGCCAAGAGGGGGGCCTCCAAGAGACCCAGTACTTC
CDR3: CASSQEGGLQETQYF

J: TRBJ2-7
V: TRBV6-1
D: -
DNA: TGTGCCAGCAGGGGGGGGACACCAGACTACGAGCAGTACTTC
CDR3: CASRGGTPDYEQYF

J: TRBJ2-1
V: TRBV13
D: TRBD2
DNA: TGTGCCAGCAGCTTAATCACTAGCGGGGCCTACAATGAGCAGTTCTTC
CDR3: CASSLITSGAYNEQFF

J: TRBJ1-1
V: TRBV19
D: -
DNA: TGTGCCAGTAGTATAGGAGGGACACTTACTGAAGCTTTCTTT
CDR3: CASSIGGTLTEAFF

J: TRBJ2-7
V: TRBV5-7
D: -
DNA: TGTGCCAGCAGCTTGGGACAGGAATACTACGAGCAGTACTTC
CDR3: CASSLGQEYYEQYF

J: TRBJ1-1
V: TRBV29-1
D: TRBD1
DNA: TGCAGCGCCATGGACAGGACGAACACTGAAGCTTTCTTT
CDR3: CSAMDRTNTEAFF

J: TRBJ1-2
V: TRBV5-6
D: -
DNA: TGTGCCAGCAGCTTGGTCGGTGGGGCAATAGACACCTTC
CDR3: CASSLVGGAIDTF

J: TRBJ2-1
V: TRBV10-3
D: -
DNA: TGTGCCATCAGTGTTGACGGGTTGGAATACAATGAGCAGTTCTTC
CDR3: CAISVDGLEYNEQFF

J: TRBJ1-1
V: TRBV5-4
D: -
DNA: TGTGCCAGCAGCTTGGAGGGGGGGCGTCGGGGTGAAGCTTTCTTT
CDR3: CASSLEGGRRGEAFF

J: TRBJ2-7
V: TRBV5-1
D: -
DNA: TGCGCCAGCAGCCCCCCCCGGGACGCCTACGAGCAGTACTTC
CDR3: CASSPPRDAYEQYF

J: TRBJ1-4
V: TRBV7-2
D: -
DNA: TGTGCCAGCAGCCCCCGTCGTGGGGGCTCTAATGAAAAACTGTTTTTT
CDR3: CASSPRRGGSNEKLFF

J: TRBJ1-6
V: TRBV5-4
D: -
DNA: TGTGCCAGCAGCTATAGACAGGACTCACCCCTCCACTTT
CDR3: CASSYRQDSPLHF

J: TRBJ2-5
V: TRBV9
D: TRBD2
DNA: TGTGCCAGCAGCCCGGCGGGGGGACCGCAAGAGACCCAGTACTTC
CDR3: CASSPAGGPQETQYF

J: TRBJ1-2
V: TRBV6-5
D: -
DNA: TGTGCCAGCAGTTACTCGACGGGTCAGGGAGGCTATGGCTACACCTTC
CDR3: CASSYSTGQGGYGYTF

J: TRBJ2-3
V: TRBV29-1
D: TRBD2
DNA: TGCAGCGTGGGGGACTATAGCACAGATACGCAGTATTTT
CDR3: CSVGDYSTDTQYF

J: TRBJ2-3
V: TRBV7-3
D: TRBD1
DNA: TGTGCCAGCAGCTTAACCACACAGGGGGGCGCAGATACGCAGTATTTT
CDR3: CASSLTTQGGADTQYF

J: TRBJ2-5
V: TRBV27
D: -
DNA: TGTGCCAGCAGGTCAGGGATCGGGCGGAAAGAGACCCAGTACTTC
CDR3: CASRSGIGRKETQYF